The TCR beta chain described here comes from a study of blood T cell repertoires in COVID-19. Study as a whole: Acute and convalescent COVID-19 samples came from the United States, Italy and Spain. From T cells, B-cell-depleted T cells, or PBMCs came the material, which was cDNA or gDNA.

Per the original methods: Reference gene primer amplification gave estimated nucleated cell counts. TCRdb's copy holds only in-frame clones and misses some; the assay was immunoSEQ multiplex PCR. Clone size and V and J calls were adopted from that table, with D and trimming inferred from the DNA. This sample has about 63,000 clones; around three quarters occur once, and the top ten carry roughly a third. V was pared by 3 bases and J by 0 bases, with 9 bases between. Germline values: CDR1 SGDLS, CDR2 YYNGEE. The CDR3 is 14 amino acids. The sequenced material came from peripheral blood. V gene TRBV9 combines with J gene TRBJ1-1; the D gene is possibly TRBD1 (6 bases). This receptor was identified in a human donor in a cohort sampled during active COVID-19. CDR3 region: CASSATGLNTEAFF. As DNA, the CDR3 is TGTGCCAGCAGCGCAACAGGGTTGAACACTGAAGCTTTCTTT.